A single sample gave rise to the 6 T cell receptor beta chains below, sequenced in a study of PD-1 blockade in classical Hodgkin lymphoma. Repertoires were generated with immunoSEQ multiplex PCR, while TCRdb's copy carries only in-frame clones and drops some. Among 40,000 or so clones listed, around 87% were seen once. Relapse after autologous stem cell transplantation occurred in every patient, and brentuximab vedotin exposure varied. This sample comprised peripheral blood mononuclear cells (PBMCs), obtained before the second cycle of nivolumab. The receptor set was obtained from a human donor with classical Hodgkin lymphoma.

Within the sample, this clone is medium-sized. The chain is built from TRBV7-8 and TRBJ1-2; D not certain. Trimming shortened V by 3 bases and J by 4 bases, and 12 bases separated the two germline ends. Germline lookup yields CDR1 SGHVS and CDR2 FQNEAQ. The CDR3 spans 14 residues. The CDR3 nucleotides are TGTGCCAGCAGCTTGACCCGGCTGGGCTATGGCTACACCTTC. This gives the protein CASSLTRLGYGYTF. The entire variable domain, with the rest obtained from reference TRBV7-8 and TRBJ1-2, is as follows: GAGVSQSPRYKVAKRGQDVALRCDPISGHVSLFWYQQALGQGPEFLTYFQNEAQLDKSGLPSDRFFAERPEGSVSTLKIQRTQQEDSAVYLCASSLTRLGYGYTFGSGTRLTVV.

Note on this clone: At the DNA level, this CDR3 is encoded by other sequences in the same sample as well. The rearrangement joins TRBV5-1 to TRBJ1-1; 7 nucleotides align to TRBD1. CDR1 is SGHRS, CDR2 YFSETQ, per germline. CDR3 size: 14 residues. After removal of 3 bases from V and 1 base from J, the junction contained 3 bases not matched to a gene. In DNA, the CDR3 is TGCGCCAGCAGCTCGGGACAGCCGAACACTGAAGCTTTCTTT. The encoded protein is CASSSGQPNTEAFF.

J is TRBJ2-3 and V is TRBV5-1; D remains ambiguous. The V end was cut by 5 bases, the J end by 0 bases, with 10 bases between. The CDR3 contains 14 residues. Germline lookup yields CDR1 SGHRS and CDR2 YFSETQ. CDR3 protein: CASSSAVSTDTQYF. For the CDR3, the DNA is TGCGCCAGCAGTTCGGCGGTAAGCACAGATACGCAGTATTTT.

V gene TRBV11-2 combines with J gene TRBJ2-7; D uncertain. Trimming left V 3 bases short and J 4 bases short, with 10 bases between. The CDR3 consists of 13 residues. Germline V lookup: CDR1 SGHAT, CDR2 FQNNGV. Here the CDR3 DNA reads TGTGCCAGCAGCTTCGGTCAGCTTTACGAGCAGTACTTC. Translated, it gives CASSFGQLYEQYF.

The chain's CDR3 is CAISDRGNNQPQHF. CDR3 DNA sequence: TGTGCCATCAGTGACAGGGGTAACAATCAGCCCCAGCATTTT. V usage is TRBV10-3 and J usage is TRBJ1-5; a possible D gene is TRBD1 (6 bases). CDR1 ENHRY and CDR2 SYGVKD come from the germline V gene. V shed 3 bases and J shed 3 bases, with 9 bases lying between them. The CDR3 spans 14 residues.

The sample holds a few counts of this clone. The chain links TRBV2 to TRBJ1-2; D is ambiguous. Germline lookup yields CDR1 SNHLY and CDR2 FYNNEI. The V and J ends lost 8 bases and 4 bases respectively, with 8 bases between them. The CDR3 has 11 residues. The CDR3 is CASGESYGYTF. The CDR3 DNA sequence: TGTGCCAGCGGAGAAAGCTATGGCTACACCTTC.